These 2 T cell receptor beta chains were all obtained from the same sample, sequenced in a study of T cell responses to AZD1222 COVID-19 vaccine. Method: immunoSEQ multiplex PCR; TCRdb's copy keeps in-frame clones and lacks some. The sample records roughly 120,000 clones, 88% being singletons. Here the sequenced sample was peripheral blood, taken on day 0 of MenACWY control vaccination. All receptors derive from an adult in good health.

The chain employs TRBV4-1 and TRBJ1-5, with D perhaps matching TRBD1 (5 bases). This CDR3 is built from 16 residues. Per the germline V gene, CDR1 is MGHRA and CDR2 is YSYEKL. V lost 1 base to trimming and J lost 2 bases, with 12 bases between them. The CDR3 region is CASSQGGARGNQPQHF. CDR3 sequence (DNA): TGCGCCAGCAGCCAAGGGGGCGCGCGGGGCAATCAGCCCCAGCATTTT.

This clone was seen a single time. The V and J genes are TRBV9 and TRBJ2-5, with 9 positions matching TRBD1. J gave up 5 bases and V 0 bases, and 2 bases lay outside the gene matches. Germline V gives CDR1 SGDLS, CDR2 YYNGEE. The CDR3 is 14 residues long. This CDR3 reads CASSVVDRGETQYF. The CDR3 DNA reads TGTGCCAGCAGCGTAGTGGACAGGGGCGAGACCCAGTACTTC.